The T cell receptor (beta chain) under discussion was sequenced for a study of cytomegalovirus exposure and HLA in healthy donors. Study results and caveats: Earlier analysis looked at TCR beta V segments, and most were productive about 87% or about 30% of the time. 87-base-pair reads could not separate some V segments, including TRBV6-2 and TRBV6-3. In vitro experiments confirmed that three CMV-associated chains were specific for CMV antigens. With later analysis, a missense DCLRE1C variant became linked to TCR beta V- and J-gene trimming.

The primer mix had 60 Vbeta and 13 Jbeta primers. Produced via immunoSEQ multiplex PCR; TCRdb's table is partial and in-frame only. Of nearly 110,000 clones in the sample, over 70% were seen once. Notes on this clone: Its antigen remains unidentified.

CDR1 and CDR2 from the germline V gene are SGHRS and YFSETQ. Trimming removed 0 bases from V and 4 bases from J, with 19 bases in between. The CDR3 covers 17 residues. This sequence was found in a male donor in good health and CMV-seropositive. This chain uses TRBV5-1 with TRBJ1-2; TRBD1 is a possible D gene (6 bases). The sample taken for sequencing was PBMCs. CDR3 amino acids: CASSLDPNGGGGYGYTF. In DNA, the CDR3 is TGCGCCAGCAGCTTGGACCCGAATGGGGGGGGCGGCTATGGCTACACCTTC.